This TCR beta chain is drawn from a study of blood T cell repertoires in COVID-19. Turning to the study itself: Specimens from acute and convalescent COVID-19 originated in the United States, Italy and Spain. The analysed material was cDNA or gDNA that came from T cells, B-cell-depleted T cells, or PBMCs.

In the source study's methods: Reference gene primer amplification in the assay estimated nucleated cell counts. Measured with immunoSEQ multiplex PCR; TCRdb has only the in-frame clones, and not every one. V and J calls and clone size follow that table, whereas D and trimming were derived from the DNA. The table lists about 120,000 clones, roughly 82% of them singletons. Germline lookup yields CDR1 SGHVS and CDR2 FNYEAQ. V dropped 5 bases and J dropped 7 bases, with 8 bases sitting between them. The CDR3 extends over 11 amino acids. V and J are TRBV7-6 and TRBJ1-1; D is unresolved. The TCR comes from a human donor in a cohort sampled during active COVID-19. The specimen was peripheral blood. The CDR3 protein is CASSRGDEAFF. The DNA for the CDR3 is TGTGCCAGCAGCCGTGGAGATGAAGCTTTCTTT.